The present T cell receptor (beta chain) was sequenced within a study of blood T cell repertoires in COVID-19. V lost 5 bases and J lost 5; bases outside the gene matches: 14. Looked up from germline, CDR1 is LNHDA and CDR2 is SQIVND (reference sequence). This CDR3 comprises 17 residues. TCRdb's table, derived via immunoSEQ multiplex PCR, lists solely in-frame clones and lacks some. This repertoire shows tens of thousands of clones, about 78% found once; its top ten account for roughly 15%. The sample consisted of peripheral blood. This sequence was found in a human donor in a cohort sampled during active COVID-19. This sequence joins TRBV19 and TRBJ2-3, with 9 bases matching TRBD1. The CDR3, as DNA: TGTGCCAGTAGTGCTATGACCGGGACAGGGACCCAAGATACGCAGTATTTT. Translating gives CASSAMTGTGTQDTQYF. Together with reference TRBV19 and TRBJ2-3, the CDR3 gives the full variable domain: DGGITQSPKYLFRKEGQNVTLSCEQNLNHDAMYWYRQDPGQGLRLIYYSQIVNDFQKGDIAEGYSVSREKKESFPLTVTSAQKNPTAFYLCASSAMTGTGTQDTQYFGPGTRLTVL.